Presented here are 28 T cell receptor beta chains from one specimen sequenced in a study of metastatic and nonmetastatic thyroid tumors. The entire patient cohort was treatment-naive prior to thyroid surgery. TCRdb reanalyzed the PCR reads with MiXCR. This sample has around 24,000 clones, with around 13% found just once. Source material: blood. The receptors derive from a female donor with papillary thyroid cancer or a benign thyroid nodule (not recorded which). Some clones in this sample may be carry-over from other donors' samples.

Many counts were recorded for this clone. V and J are TRBV10-1 and TRBJ2-1; D call uncertain. The CDR3 runs to 13 residues. Trimming removed 4 bases from V and 3 bases from J, with 7 bases in between. Looked up from germline, CDR1 is WNHNN and CDR2 is SYGVQD (reference sequence). CDR3 protein: CASSAAGYNEQFF. The CDR3 nucleotides are TGCGCCAGCAGTGCGGCAGGCTACAATGAGCAGTTCTTC.

The sample holds many counts of this clone. The chain recombines TRBV6-1 with TRBJ1-1; possible D gene TRBD1, 5 bases. Looked up from germline, CDR1 is MNHNS and CDR2 is SASEGT. V was clipped by 2 bases and J by 5 bases, with 12 bases between them. There are 14 residues in the CDR3. DNA for the CDR3: TGTGCCAGCAGTGAATATAGGGGCGTTACTGAAGCTTTCTTT. Its translation is CASSEYRGVTEAFF.

In this sample, this clone turned up many times. V and J are TRBV18 and TRBJ2-7; either TRBD1 or TRBD2 may supply D (5 bases each). Per germline, CDR1 KGHSH and CDR2 LQKENI. Trimming removed 0 bases from V and 3 bases from J, with 24 bases in between. The CDR3 runs to 19 residues. This CDR3 is CASSPPAGTNIVSVYEQYF. CDR3 nucleotide sequence: TGTGCCAGCTCACCACCTGCCGGGACGAACATTGTCAGTGTCTACGAGCAGTACTTC.

This clone has at least ten counts. This chain connects TRBV9 to TRBJ2-3; 9 bases agree with TRBD2. Germline V gene lookup returns CDR1 SGDLS and CDR2 YYNGEE. V was pared by 2 bases and J by 3 bases, with 7 bases of the junction left unmatched. CDR3 length: 16 amino acids. The CDR3 here is CASSVISGSSTDTQYF. DNA for the CDR3: TGTGCCAGCAGCGTTATTAGCGGGAGTTCTACAGATACGCAGTATTTT.

The sample holds many counts of this clone. V usage is TRBV11-2 and J usage is TRBJ2-5; D might be TRBD1 (5 bases). V was cut by 7 bases and J by 2 bases, with 11 bases left in between. Germline V CDR1 and CDR2: SGHAT, FQNNGV. The CDR3 is 13 residues long. CDR3 loop: CASNIRAQETQYF. DNA for the CDR3: TGTGCCAGCAACATCAGGGCGCAAGAGACCCAGTACTTC.

This clone was picked up many times. This chain uses TRBV28 with TRBJ1-2; D gene unclear. This CDR3 is built from 13 residues. Germline CDR1 reads MDHEN; CDR2 reads SYDVKM. Trimming left V 5 bases short and J 4 bases short, with 11 bases between. This chain's CDR3 is CASSAAGIYGYTF. The CDR3 DNA follows: TGTGCCAGCAGTGCTGCGGGGATCTATGGCTACACCTTC.

This clone was detected ten times or more. The chain is built from TRBV28 and TRBJ2-5; TRBD2 matches at 8 bases. Unmatched junction bases numbered 10, after V lost 2 bases and J lost 5 bases. This CDR3 has 16 residues. Germline-derived CDR1 and CDR2 are MDHEN and SYDVKM. This CDR3 reads CASSLGISGDRETQYF. CDR3 sequence (DNA): TGTGCCAGCAGTTTAGGCATTAGCGGGGACCGGGAGACCCAGTACTTC.

This clone was seen a handful of times. The CDR3 sequence: CASSEGGVSTEAFF. CDR3 in DNA: TGTGCCAGCAGTGAAGGCGGGGTGAGCACTGAAGCTTTCTTT. The V and J genes are TRBV6-1 and TRBJ1-1; D unresolved. V shed 1 base and J shed 4 bases, with 10 bases lying between them. CDR3 size: 14 residues. Germline CDR1 reads MNHNS; CDR2 reads SASEGT.

This clone was seen many times. V usage is TRBV19 and J usage is TRBJ2-5; TRBD1 matches at 8 bases. V shed 4 bases, J shed 1 base, and the junction held 5 bases outside the gene matches. Germline CDR1 is LNHDA and CDR2 is SQIVND (reference sequence). The CDR3 runs to 15 residues. The CDR3 is CASSRTGIGQETQYF. Written as DNA, the CDR3 is TGTGCCAGTAGTAGGACAGGGATTGGCCAAGAGACCCAGTACTTC.

This clone is categorized as medium-sized. The chain is built from TRBV11-2 and TRBJ2-7; 7 bases are a match to TRBD2. The J segment lost 3 bases and the V segment lost 7 bases, leaving 3 bases of the junction unmatched. CDR3 length: 12 amino acids. Germline-derived CDR1 and CDR2 are SGHAT and FQNNGV. The CDR3 reads CASKGRDYEQYF. The CDR3, as DNA: TGTGCCAGCAAAGGGAGGGACTACGAGCAGTACTTC.

This clone has a count of ten or more. The rearrangement joins TRBV5-6 to TRBJ2-1, with D possibly being TRBD1 or TRBD2 (5 bases each). The CDR3 runs 15 residues. Germline V gene data show CDR1 as SGHDT and CDR2 as YYEEEE. Deletions cut 7 bases from V and 8 bases from J, with 22 bases between. This chain's CDR3 is CASSQLLRGADEQFF. In DNA form, the CDR3 reads TGTGCCAGCTCTCAGCTCCTCCGGGGCGCGGATGAGCAGTTCTTC. Full variable domain (rest looked up from reference TRBV5-6 and TRBJ2-1): DAGVTQSPTHLIKTRGQQVTLRCSPKSGHDTVSWYQQALGQGPQFIFQYYEEEERQRGNFPDRFSGHQFPNYSSELNVNALLLGDSALYLCASSQLLRGADEQFFGPGTRLTVL.

The count of this clone is one. This chain links TRBV11-2 with TRBJ2-1, with a possible D match to TRBD2 (5 bases). In germline, CDR1 is SGHAT, CDR2 FQNNGV. The CDR3 spans 15 residues. V lost 5 bases and J 2 bases, leaving 13 bases between the germline ends. The CDR3 region has the DNA TGTGCCAGCAGCACCGGGAATTCGGCCTACAATGAGCAGTTCTTC. Protein: CASSTGNSAYNEQFF.

This clone was seen many times. J is TRBJ2-1 and V is TRBV19; 8 nucleotides agree with TRBD1. V gave up 6 bases and J gave up 6 bases; unmatched junction bases: 7. Germline V lookup: CDR1 LNHDA, CDR2 SQIVND (reference sequence). The CDR3 loop spans 14 amino acids. CDR3 bases: TGTGCCAGTAGCTCGGGACAGGCCGGCAATGAGCAGTTCTTC. This codes for CASSSGQAGNEQFF.

By share, this clone ranks as medium-sized. This chain uses TRBV6-1 with TRBJ2-7, with 7 nucleotides matching TRBD2. The CDR3 totals 13 residues. Trimming took 8 bases from V and 6 from J; bases not matched to a gene: 10. The germline V gene has CDR1 MNHNS and CDR2 SASEGT. The chain's CDR3 is CASDFGGSIEQYF. The DNA of the CDR3 is TGTGCCAGCGACTTCGGCGGGAGTATCGAGCAGTACTTC.

The sample holds many counts of this clone. The chain combines TRBV12-3 or TRBV12-4 with TRBJ2-3; D unresolved. This CDR3 is 13 amino acids long. V lost 5 bases to trimming and J lost 3 bases, with 9 bases between them. CDR3 protein: CASSRGPTDTQYF. CDR3 nucleotide sequence: TGTGCCAGCAGTCGTGGACCTACAGATACGCAGTATTTT.

The table lists this clone with many counts. The chain links TRBV18 to TRBJ1-4; possibly TRBD1 for D (5 bases). Trimming removed 0 bases at V and 5 bases at J, with 10 bases between. Germline V gene lookup returns CDR1 KGHSH and CDR2 LQKENI. The CDR3 has 15 residues. The CDR3 nucleotides are TGTGCCAGCTCACCACCCGCCAGGGACAATGAAAAACTGTTTTTT. It specifies CASSPPARDNEKLFF.

This clone has at least ten counts. The chain joins TRBV7-3 to TRBJ2-2; TRBD1 might be the D (5 bases). V was trimmed by 5 bases and J by 6 bases, leaving 7 bases between them. Germline CDR1 and CDR2: SGHTA and FQGTGA. The CDR3 has 12 amino acids. The DNA for the CDR3 is TGTGCCAGCAGCCTCAGGGCCGGGGAGCTGTTTTTT. Residues: CASSLRAGELFF.

This clone has a count of ten or more. The rearrangement joins TRBV6-1 to TRBJ1-1; D is perhaps TRBD1 (5 bases). The CDR3 is 14 residues long. The germline gives CDR1 MNHNS, CDR2 SASEGT. V was trimmed by 7 bases and J by 7 bases, leaving 19 bases between them. The CDR3 region is CASNTLRGDGEAFF. DNA of the CDR3: TGTGCCAGCAATACTCTCCGCGGGGACGGTGAAGCTTTCTTT.

This clone was seen at least ten times. This same CDR3 is encoded by further DNA sequences in the sample. J is TRBJ2-1 and V is TRBV7-2; 7 bases agree with TRBD2. The CDR3 runs 15 residues. Germline CDR1 SGHTA, CDR2 FQGNSA. Trimming took 5 bases from V and 7 from J; bases not matched to a gene: 11. The CDR3 is CASSLTGGSGNEQFF. In DNA, the CDR3 is TGTGCCAGCAGCCTTACCGGCGGGAGTGGTAATGAGCAGTTCTTC.

This clone was seen repeatedly, ten times or more. This chain uses TRBV7-3 with TRBJ2-1, with D possibly TRBD1 on 6 matching bases. The CDR3 has 13 residues. V lost 4 bases, J lost 8 bases, and 12 bases lay in between. From germline, CDR1 is SGHTA and CDR2 FQGTGA. The CDR3 bases are TGTGCCAGCAGCTACAGGGTGCGGGATGAGCAGTTCTTC. Translation gives CASSYRVRDEQFF.

The chain is built from TRBV15 and TRBJ2-3, with D unresolved. The CDR3 runs 11 residues. The V end lost 3 bases, the J end lost 12 bases, and 10 bases lay between the germline ends. The germline V gene encodes CDR1 LNHNV and CDR2 YYDKDF (reference sequence). The CDR3 region has the DNA TGTGCCACCAGCAGTGGCGCTACACAGTATTTT. It is translated as CATSSGATQYF.

This clone has ten or more counts. V is TRBV9 and J is TRBJ2-3; a possible D gene is TRBD1 (5 bases). The CDR3 totals 19 residues. Trimming removed 3 bases at V and 4 bases at J, with 27 bases between. Per germline, CDR1 SGDLS and CDR2 YYNGEE. CDR3 protein: CASSEPAPDKQDPPDTQYF. The CDR3 DNA sequence: TGTGCCAGCAGCGAACCGGCACCAGACAAACAGGACCCCCCAGATACGCAGTATTTT.

This clone is classed as medium-sized. This chain joins TRBV11-2 and TRBJ2-7; D is possibly TRBD1 (5 bases). V was shortened by 3 bases and J by 5 bases, with 14 bases between the two germline ends. Germline V gene data show CDR1 as SGHAT and CDR2 as FQNNGV. This CDR3 has 14 amino acids. Here the CDR3 reads CASSFPGMAHEQYF. DNA for the CDR3: TGTGCCAGCAGCTTTCCAGGGATGGCCCACGAGCAGTACTTC.

This clone was seen many times. The DNA for the CDR3 is TGTGCCAGCAGTACTCAGGGGGACCTTTACGAGCAGTACTTC. Translation: CASSTQGDLYEQYF. This chain joins TRBV2 and TRBJ2-7, with TRBD1 matching over 7 bases. CDR1 is SNHLY and CDR2 is FYNNEI in the germline V gene. The CDR3 is made up of 14 amino acids. Germline trimming cut 5 bases from V and 4 bases from J; bases unmatched to any gene: 8.

This clone was found many times. The chain couples TRBV7-2 to TRBJ2-5; D possibly corresponds to TRBD1 (6 bases). Germline loops: CDR1 SGHTA, CDR2 FQGNSA. The CDR3 is made up of 14 amino acids. V was clipped by 2 bases and J by 5 bases, with 12 bases between them. CDR3 protein: CASSLRQGLETQYF. In DNA form, the CDR3 reads TGTGCCAGCAGCTTAAGGCAGGGGCTTGAGACCCAGTACTTC.

This clone was counted at least ten times. V is TRBV4-1 and J is TRBJ1-1, with a possible D match to TRBD1 (6 bases). This CDR3 contains 13 residues. The germline gives CDR1 MGHRA, CDR2 YSYEKL. V was shortened by 7 bases and J by 1 base, with 10 bases between the two germline ends. The CDR3 region is CASTRTENTEAFF. The CDR3, as DNA: TGCGCCAGCACCCGGACAGAGAACACTGAAGCTTTCTTT.

The sample holds many counts of this clone. The chain couples TRBV11-3 to TRBJ2-5; TRBD2 matches 12 bases. V gave up 6 bases and J gave up 0 bases; unmatched junction bases: 2. The CDR3 sequence is 15 residues long. Germline V gene data show CDR1 as SGHNT and CDR2 as YENEEA. The CDR3 DNA reads TGTGCCAGCAGAAGACTAGCGGGAGACCAAGAGACCCAGTACTTC. Encoded protein: CASRRLAGDQETQYF.

There are many counts of this clone. V gene TRBV10-3 combines with J gene TRBJ2-1; TRBD2 matches 10 bases. CDR3 length: 15 residues. V was pared by 0 bases and J by 6 bases, with 2 bases of the junction left unmatched. Germline lookup yields CDR1 ENHRY and CDR2 SYGVKD. CDR3 in amino acids: CAISESSGRANEQFF. Here the CDR3 DNA reads TGTGCCATCAGTGAGTCAAGCGGGAGGGCCAATGAGCAGTTCTTC.